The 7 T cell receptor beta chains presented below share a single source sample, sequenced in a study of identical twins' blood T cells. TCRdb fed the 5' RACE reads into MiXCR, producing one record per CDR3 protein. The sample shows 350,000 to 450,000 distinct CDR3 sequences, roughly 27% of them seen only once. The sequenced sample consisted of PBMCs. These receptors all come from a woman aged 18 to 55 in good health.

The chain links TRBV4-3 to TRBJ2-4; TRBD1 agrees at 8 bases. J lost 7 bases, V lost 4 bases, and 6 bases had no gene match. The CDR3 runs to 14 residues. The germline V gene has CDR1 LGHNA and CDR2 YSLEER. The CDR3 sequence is CASSPGTGNNIQYF. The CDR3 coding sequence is TGCGCCAGCAGCCCTGGGACAGGAAATAACATTCAGTACTTC.

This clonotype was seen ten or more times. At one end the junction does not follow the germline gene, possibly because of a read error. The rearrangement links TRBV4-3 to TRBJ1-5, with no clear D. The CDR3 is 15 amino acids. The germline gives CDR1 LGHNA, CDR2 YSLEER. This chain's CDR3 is CASSQDLGVGQPQHF. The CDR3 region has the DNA TGTGCCAGCAGCCAAGATCTCGGGGTCGGGCAGCCCCAGCATTTT.

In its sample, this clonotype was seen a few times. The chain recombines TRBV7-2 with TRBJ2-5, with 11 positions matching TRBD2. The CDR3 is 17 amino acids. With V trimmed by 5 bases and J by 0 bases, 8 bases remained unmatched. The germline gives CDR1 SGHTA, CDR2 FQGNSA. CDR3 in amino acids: CASSIGLAGKYQETQYF. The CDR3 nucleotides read TGTGCCAGCAGCATCGGACTAGCGGGCAAGTACCAAGAGACCCAGTACTTC.

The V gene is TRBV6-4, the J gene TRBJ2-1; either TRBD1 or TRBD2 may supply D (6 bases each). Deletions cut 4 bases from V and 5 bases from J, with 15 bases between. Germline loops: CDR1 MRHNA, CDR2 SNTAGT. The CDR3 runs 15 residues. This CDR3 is CASSVNRAGHNEQFF. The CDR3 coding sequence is TGTGCCAGCAGTGTAAACAGGGCGGGACACAATGAGCAGTTCTTC.

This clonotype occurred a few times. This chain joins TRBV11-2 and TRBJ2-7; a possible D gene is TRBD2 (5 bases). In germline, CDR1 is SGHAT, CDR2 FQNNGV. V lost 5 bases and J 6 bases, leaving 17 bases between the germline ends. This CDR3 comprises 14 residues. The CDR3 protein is CASSLIPSIREQYF. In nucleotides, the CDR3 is TGTGCCAGCAGCCTAATACCTAGCATCCGCGAGCAGTACTTC.

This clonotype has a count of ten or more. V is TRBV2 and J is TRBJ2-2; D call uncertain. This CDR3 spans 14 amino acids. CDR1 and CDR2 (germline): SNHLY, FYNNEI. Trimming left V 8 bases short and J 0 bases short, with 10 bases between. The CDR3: CASHLGTNTGELFF. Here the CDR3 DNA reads TGTGCCAGCCATCTGGGAACGAACACCGGGGAGCTGTTTTTT.

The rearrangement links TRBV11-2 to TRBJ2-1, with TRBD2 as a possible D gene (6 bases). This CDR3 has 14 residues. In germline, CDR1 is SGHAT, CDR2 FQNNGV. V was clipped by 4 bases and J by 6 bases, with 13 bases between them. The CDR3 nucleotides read TGTGCCAGCAGCTCCCCTAGGAGGGGCAATGAGCAGTTCTTC. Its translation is CASSSPRRGNEQFF. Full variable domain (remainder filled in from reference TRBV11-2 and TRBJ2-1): EAGVAQSPRYKIIEKRQSVAFWCNPISGHATLYWYQQILGQGPKLLIQFQNNGVVDDSQLPKDRFSAERLKGVDSTLKIQPAKLEDSAVYLCASSSPRRGNEQFFGPGTRLTVL.